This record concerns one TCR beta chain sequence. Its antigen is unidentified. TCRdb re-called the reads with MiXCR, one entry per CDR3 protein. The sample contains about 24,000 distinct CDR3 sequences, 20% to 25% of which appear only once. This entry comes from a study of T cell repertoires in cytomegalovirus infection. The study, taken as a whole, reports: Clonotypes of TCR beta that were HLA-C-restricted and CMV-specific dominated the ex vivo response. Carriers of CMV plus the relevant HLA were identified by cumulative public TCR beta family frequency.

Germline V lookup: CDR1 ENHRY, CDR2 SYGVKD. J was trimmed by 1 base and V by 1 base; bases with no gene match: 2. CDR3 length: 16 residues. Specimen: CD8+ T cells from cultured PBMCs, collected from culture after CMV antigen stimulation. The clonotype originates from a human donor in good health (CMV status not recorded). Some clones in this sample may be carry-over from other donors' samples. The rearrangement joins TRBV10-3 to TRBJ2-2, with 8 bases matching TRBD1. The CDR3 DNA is TGTGCCATCAGTGAGTTTGGACAGGGGAACACCGGGGAGCTGTTTTTT. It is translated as CAISEFGQGNTGELFF.